This T cell receptor beta chain appears in the sequencing data of a study of CD8 T cells in ankylosing spondylitis (dated by TCRdb to 2016 to 2017). Looking at the study overall: T cell receptor beta repertoires were profiled in healthy donors and ankylosing spondylitis patients so that disease-linked TCR variants could be found. The full study cohort comprised 25 or so ankylosing spondylitis patients and some 100 healthy donors. Samples of peripheral blood were taken, and for ankylosing spondylitis patients, synovial fluid was collected as well. Results and caveats for the whole study, not just this receptor: Some of the motif variants had been reported before in the synovial fluid and blood of reactive arthritis patients, a finding that suggests common disease-initiation mechanisms. A CD8+ phenotype was shown by the disease-linked clones, which were found at relatively low frequencies in peripheral blood. The disease-linked clones were reported as significantly enriched in matched synovial fluid samples from ankylosing spondylitis patients. Blood from ankylosing spondylitis patients appeared to be characterized by a TCR beta motif composed of under ten highly homologous amino acid variants.

Sequencing used an Illumina HiSeq 2500. Quantitative 5'-RACE with molecular barcodes was the method used to prepare the TCR beta libraries. The published analysis was carried out like this. A new computational method based on a probabilistic model of VDJ rearrangement was used to identify disease-linked TCR variants. TCRdb trimmed the raw reads at Q25, called clones with MiXCR and kept productive beta chains. Every distinct CDR3 protein forms one entry, paired with its most common genes and DNA. The V and J calls were not made by the authors but by TCRdb's processing. In this sample the table shows some 840,000 distinct CDR3 sequences, about 11% of which occur a single time. Just over 0.5% of the sample lies in the top ten. This clonotype has more than one count but fewer than ten. The specificity of this receptor is unknown. Base qualities were left out, and no much larger clone turns up one base away.

In the germline V gene, CDR1 corresponds to KGHDR and CDR2 to SFDVKD. The CDR3 numbers 16 residues from cysteine through phenylalanine. The DNA shown is the 48-base CDR3, in frame from base 1. V is clipped by 2 bases and J by 1 base, and the sequence between their germline boundaries is 13 bases long. Sequenced: blood, either unsorted or a sorted T cell fraction (not recorded which). This TCR was recovered from a male donor with ankylosing spondylitis. Here the chain combines TRBV24-1 and TRBJ2-5, with TRBD1 perhaps the D gene, on 6 matching bases. CDR3 reads: CATSDSQGYTQETQYF. The nucleotides are TGTGCCACCAGTGATTCACAGGGTTACACCCAAGAGACCCAGTACTTC.